What follows are 10 T cell receptor beta chains derived from one specimen sequenced in a study of T cells in Graves' hyperthyroidism and ophthalmopathy. Amplified TCR beta CDR3 regions derived from RNA transcripts. During a first-round RT-PCR of the TCR CDR3, the HTBI primer set was used. Via MiXCR, TCRdb re-called the multiplex PCR reads, giving one row per CDR3 protein. This table has approximately 370,000 distinct CDR3 sequences, about a sixth appearing once. Sequenced material: blood. These receptors all come from a woman aged 25 to 39 with Graves' hyperthyroidism that later progressed to Graves' ophthalmopathy.

Only one count was recorded for this clonotype. The chain recombines TRBV12-3 or TRBV12-4 with TRBJ1-1, with D unclear. This CDR3 has 13 amino acids. The germline V and J ends were trimmed by 0 bases and 3 bases, with 5 bases remaining between them. This CDR3 is CASSLAMDTEAFF. The CDR3 nucleotides read TGTGCCAGCAGTTTAGCGATGGACACTGAAGCTTTCTTT.

This clonotype came up many times. The chain uses TRBV28 and TRBJ1-5; no clear D gene. Germline CDR1 reads MDHEN; CDR2 reads SYDVKM. This CDR3 has 15 residues. The V end was cut by 3 bases, the J end by 5 bases, with 14 bases between. In nucleotides, the CDR3 is TGTGCCAGCAGTTTCTTGCAGCTATTACATCAGCCCCAGCATTTT. Encoded protein: CASSFLQLLHQPQHF. The entire variable domain, with the rest obtained from reference TRBV28 and TRBJ1-5, is as follows: DVKVTQSSRYLVKRTGEKVFLECVQDMDHENMFWYRQDPGLGLRLIYFSYDVKMKEKGDIPEGYSVSREKKERFSLILESASTNQTSMYLCASSFLQLLHQPQHFGDGTRLSIL.

This clonotype appeared many times. The rearrangement links TRBV10-3 to TRBJ1-2; D gene unclear. CDR3 length: 13 residues. Germline CDR1 is ENHRY and CDR2 is SYGVKD. The V end lost 3 bases, the J end lost 3 bases, and 8 bases lay between the germline ends. The CDR3 DNA is TGTGCCATCAGTGATATTCCGGACTATGGCTACACCTTC. As protein: CAISDIPDYGYTF.

This clonotype was detected ten times or more. The genes are TRBV7-2 and TRBJ2-2; 7 bases are shared with TRBD1. Germline loops: CDR1 SGHTA, CDR2 FQGNSA. The junction had 11 bases not matched to a gene; V was cut back by 1 base and J by 0 bases. The CDR3 has 19 residues. CDR3 amino acids: CASSLVRVPGTANTGELFF. CDR3 DNA sequence: TGTGCCAGCAGCTTAGTGCGGGTCCCCGGGACAGCGAACACCGGGGAGCTGTTTTTT. Full variable domain (outside the CDR3, taken from reference TRBV7-2 and TRBJ2-2): GAGVSQSPSNKVTEKGKDVELRCDPISGHTALYWYRQSLGQGLEFLIYFQGNSAPDKSGLPSDRFSAERTGGSVSTLTIQRTQQEDSAVYLCASSLVRVPGTANTGELFFGEGSRLTVL.

This clonotype was observed at least ten times. The J gene is TRBJ2-7, the V gene TRBV12-3 or TRBV12-4, with a possible D match to TRBD2 (5 bases). The CDR3 sequence is 13 residues long. Between the trimmed V and J ends, which lost 0 bases and 10 bases, there was a span of 13 bases. This chain's CDR3 is CASSLALEGLQYF. The CDR3 DNA sequence: TGTGCCAGCAGTTTAGCCCTCGAGGGTCTACAGTACTTC.

This clonotype has ten or more counts. The V call is TRBV12-3 or TRBV12-4, the J call TRBJ2-1; D is uncertain. V shed 6 bases and J shed 6 bases, with 15 bases lying between them. This CDR3 spans 14 amino acids. CDR3 region: CASSQRASSNEQFF. In nucleotides, the CDR3 is TGTGCCAGCAGCCAAAGGGCCAGCTCCAATGAGCAGTTCTTC.

The chain employs TRBV19 and TRBJ2-2, with D possibly TRBD2 on 5 matching bases. This CDR3 has 17 residues. The V and J ends lost 8 bases and 1 base respectively, with 20 bases between them. Germline lookup yields CDR1 LNHDA and CDR2 SQIVND (reference sequence). CDR3 DNA sequence: TGTGCCAGTCAAACCGGGTCGGGGAGCCTGAACACCGGGGAGCTGTTTTTT. Amino acid sequence: CASQTGSGSLNTGELFF.

This clonotype showed up many times. The chain is built from TRBV28 and TRBJ1-1; no reliable D call. CDR3 length: 18 residues. Trimming stripped 6 bases from V and 6 bases from J, with 29 bases between. Germline CDR1 MDHEN, CDR2 SYDVKM. The CDR3 DNA follows: TGTGCCAGCAGCTACCTGAAGAGGGTTTCGGGGAGGGTCCCTGAAGCTTTCTTT. This sequence encodes CASSYLKRVSGRVPEAFF. The complete variable domain, with remaining parts taken from reference TRBV28 and TRBJ1-1, reads DVKVTQSSRYLVKRTGEKVFLECVQDMDHENMFWYRQDPGLGLRLIYFSYDVKMKEKGDIPEGYSVSREKKERFSLILESASTNQTSMYLCASSYLKRVSGRVPEAFFGQGTRLTVV.

The chain joins TRBV5-1 to TRBJ2-7; 9 bases match TRBD1. The CDR3 is made up of 15 amino acids. V lost 0 bases to trimming and J lost 2 bases; unmatched junction nucleotides: 3. Germline V gives CDR1 SGHRS, CDR2 YFSETQ. DNA for the CDR3: TGCGCCAGCAGCTTGGAGGGGACAGGGACCTACGAGCAGTACTTC. Translation: CASSLEGTGTYEQYF.

This clonotype has ten or more counts. The chain carries TRBV28 and TRBJ2-5; TRBD2 matches 8 bases. Germline CDR1 is MDHEN and CDR2 is SYDVKM. Trimming cost V 2 bases and J 0 bases; bases outside gene matches: 2. The CDR3 covers 15 residues. In DNA form, the CDR3 reads TGTGCCAGCAGTTTACGCGGGAGGTACCAAGAGACCCAGTACTTC. This codes for CASSLRGRYQETQYF. The variable domain in full, completed from reference TRBV28 and TRBJ2-5, reads DVKVTQSSRYLVKRTGEKVFLECVQDMDHENMFWYRQDPGLGLRLIYFSYDVKMKEKGDIPEGYSVSREKKERFSLILESASTNQTSMYLCASSLRGRYQETQYFGPGTRLLVL.